This is a list of T cell receptor beta chains from one sample in a study of T cell responses to AZD1222 COVID-19 vaccine. Generated by immunoSEQ multiplex PCR, the TCRdb table keeps only in-frame clones and is missing some. The table includes approximately 74,000 clones, roughly 85% detected once. The sequences come from peripheral blood, collected on day 0 of AZD1222 vaccination. All receptors derive from an adult in good health. CDR3s leave out the opening cysteine and the closing phenylalanine or tryptophan.

TRBV2 9 ASSEGQAAF
TRBV6-4 13 ASSEGLTPYNEQF
TRBV7-3 15 ASSHGLGLADRGELF
TRBV28 10 ASARRNEKLF
TRBV11-2 13 ASSLGLAPTYEQY
TRBV5-4 12 ASSLDRSGNTIY
TRBV6-6 13 ASSYSGQVNTEAF
TRBV14 13 ASSQEVQFGLGYT
TRBV5-1 12 ASSKGQGGEKLF
TRBV11-2 12 ASSLRTGGNEQY
TRBV14 15 ASSQEFGRLADNEQF
TRBV2 13 ASSDGGRKNSPLH
TRBV7-2 12 ASSLRGPGETQY
TRBV5-1 9 ASSYQETQY
TRBV6-6 12 ATTPGQGYSPLH
TRBV7-2 12 ASRWTGEGEKLF
TRBV6-2/TRBV6-3 13 ASSYSPGTNYGYT
TRBV27 10 ASSFRFNEQF
TRBV27 12 ASWGRLAKNIQY
TRBV12-3/TRBV12-4 10 ASTLGGYEQY
TRBV10-3 12 AISEGPTYGEQF
TRBV6-6 12 ASRKERGDEKLF
TRBV21-1 13 ASSKGRFSNYEQY
TRBV5-4 13 ASSLDRGNNSPLH
TRBV28 13 ASSPRTLALYEQF
TRBV28 13 ASMGPRQGTYEQY
TRBV3-1/TRBV3-2 11 ASSQYGNQPQH
TRBV4-3 11 ASSLGQARGYT
TRBV5-6 10 ASSLGIRERV
TRBV11-2 8 ASSLYEQY
TRBV28 9 ATGAYTEAF
TRBV5-6 10 ASSVDNYGYT
TRBV7-2 13 ASSSGSSGGYEQY
TRBV7-9 13 ASLVGQTSTDTQY
TRBV5-4 13 ASSLGQGFADTQY
TRBV11-2 13 ASSNTGTLNQPQH
TRBV7-2 14 ASSLGGGGTYNEQF
TRBV30 11 AWSEGGNTEAF
TRBV12-5 13 ASGLGGLSYNEQF
TRBV11-2 13 ASSPERTGGNEQF
TRBV3-1/TRBV3-2 11 ASSRDHKDEQY
TRBV30 13 AWSAGHASGNTIY
TRBV25-1 11 ASSSLSVDGYT
TRBV18 13 ASSPPIRGYNEQF
TRBV9 15 ASSPRTGSSGANVLT
TRBV2 12 ASSVRQNTGELF
TRBV29-1 11 SVAGSRDSPLH
TRBV7-8 12 ASSEGLTKETQY
TRBV6-5 13 ASSINGRTNTEAF
TRBV30 14 AWSQLAGGRAYEQY
TRBV6-5 12 ASTKSSLLTEAF
TRBV6-5 12 ASSSSYSGNTIY
TRBV28 9 ASSLLYEQY